These 26 T cell receptor beta chains were all obtained from the same sample, sequenced in a study of siplizumab effects on memory and regulatory T cells. The antigens for these receptors are not known. An approximately 6-day coculture at 37°C was performed with the mixed lymphocyte reaction cells. This table comes from immunoSEQ multiplex PCR, and its TCRdb copy is limited to in-frame clones, with some not included. The table has some 14,000 clones, around 41% seen once; the top ten hold about 7.8%. Sequencing was performed on CFSE-low (dividing) CD4+ T cells sorted from an allogeneic mixed lymphocyte reaction. Every receptor here comes from a human donor in good health; the cells came from an allogeneic mixed lymphocyte reaction. Some clones in this sample may be carry-over from other donors' samples.

The rearrangement links TRBV20-1 to TRBJ2-7; 7 bases map to TRBD2. In germline, CDR1 is DFQATT, CDR2 SNEGSKA (reference sequence). The CDR3 sequence is 11 residues long. Trimming took 1 base from V and 12 from J; bases not matched to a gene: 6. The DNA for the CDR3 is TGCAGTGCTAGAGTCGAAGCGGGACCGTACTTC. Translating it yields CSARVEAGPYF.

The chain couples TRBV2 to TRBJ1-2, with D tentatively TRBD1 (5 bases). From germline, CDR1 is SNHLY and CDR2 FYNNEI. Trimming cost V 0 bases and J 5 bases, with 13 bases left between them. The CDR3 spans 15 residues. The CDR3 protein is CASSEAGSRAYGYTF. The CDR3 DNA reads TGTGCCAGCAGTGAAGCGGGTAGCAGGGCTTATGGCTACACCTTC.

This clone ranks as medium-sized. The chain is built from TRBV7-2 and TRBJ1-5; D remains ambiguous. Germline V lookup: CDR1 SGHTA, CDR2 FQGNSA. There are 14 residues in the CDR3. Trimming pared 1 base from V and 4 bases from J, leaving 8 bases between. The CDR3 region has the DNA TGTGCCAGCAGCTTAGGGGCGGGGAATCAGCCCCAGCATTTT. It specifies CASSLGAGNQPQHF.

This chain connects TRBV6-5 to TRBJ1-1; D is unresolved. Trimming pared 8 bases from V and 3 bases from J, leaving 13 bases between. The CDR3 consists of 13 residues. CDR1 and CDR2 (germline): MNHEY, SVGAGI. CDR3 protein: CASAFGVDTEAFF. The DNA for the CDR3 is TGTGCCAGCGCATTCGGGGTGGACACTGAAGCTTTCTTT.

The V and J genes are TRBV29-1 and TRBJ2-7, with D hard to call. V lost 4 bases, J lost 4 bases, and 11 bases lay in between. Germline V gene data show CDR1 as SQVTM and CDR2 as ANQGSEA. The CDR3 is 12 amino acids. CDR3 DNA: TGCAGCGTTGTCAAGGCTGGATACGAGCAGTACTTC. It is translated as CSVVKAGYEQYF.

This sequence joins TRBV18 and TRBJ1-6, with TRBD1 matching over 10 bases. Germline CDR1 and CDR2: KGHSH and LQKENI. Trimming took 6 bases from V and 8 from J; bases not matched to a gene: 10. The CDR3 runs 16 residues. The CDR3 here is CASSLGQGGIDSPLHF. The DNA of the CDR3 is TGTGCCAGCTCCCTTGGACAGGGGGGTATCGATTCACCCCTCCACTTT.

This chain uses TRBV7-2 with TRBJ2-1; D may be TRBD1 (5 bases). This CDR3 has 14 residues. In germline, CDR1 is SGHTA, CDR2 FQGNSA. V shed 5 bases and J shed 14 bases, with 22 bases lying between them. The CDR3 reads CASSQALDGAREFF. CDR3 DNA: TGTGCCAGCAGCCAGGCATTAGATGGGGCTAGGGAGTTCTTC.

This clone has more than one count but fewer than ten. The chain uses TRBV10-3 and TRBJ2-3, with 9 bases aligning to TRBD1. The germline gives CDR1 ENHRY, CDR2 SYGVKD. J lost 0 bases, V lost 8 bases, and 9 bases had no gene match. CDR3 length: 16 residues. CDR3 nucleotide sequence: TGTGCCATCGGGGGACAGGGTACCACTAGCACAGATACGCAGTATTTT. Protein: CAIGGQGTTSTDTQYF.

This clone has a handful of counts. The gene calls are TRBV6-5 and TRBJ2-7; D ambiguous. The CDR3 extends over 12 amino acids. Germline CDR1 MNHEY, CDR2 SVGAGI. V was cut by 8 bases and J by 2 bases, with 10 bases left in between. As DNA, the CDR3 is TGTGCCAGCGGCGGATCAACCTACGAGCAGTACTTC. Protein: CASGGSTYEQYF.

V usage is TRBV29-1 and J usage is TRBJ2-7, with no clear D. V was clipped by 4 bases and J by 3 bases, with 10 bases between them. The CDR3 runs 12 residues. Germline CDR1 SQVTM, CDR2 ANQGSEA. The CDR3 bases are TGCAGCGTTGCAGTGGGAATCTACGAGCAGTACTTC. Its protein product is CSVAVGIYEQYF.

This clone was detected a few times. The V and J genes are TRBV7-9 and TRBJ1-4; tentatively, D is TRBD1 (5 bases). The germline V gene has CDR1 SEHNR and CDR2 FQNEAQ (reference sequence). The CDR3 spans 19 residues. Trimming took 4 bases from V and 0 from J, leaving 21 bases between them. This CDR3 is CASSSYRGTQHATNEKLFF. The CDR3 DNA sequence: TGTGCCAGCAGCTCCTACCGCGGGACCCAACACGCAACTAATGAAAAACTGTTTTTT.

The J gene is TRBJ2-7, the V gene TRBV30, with 8 bases matching TRBD1. V was pared by 4 bases and J by 1 base, with 3 bases of the junction left unmatched. Germline-derived CDR1 and CDR2 are GTSNPN and SVGIG (reference sequence). This CDR3 spans 13 amino acids. The CDR3 sequence is CAWTTGVSYEQYF. The CDR3 region has the DNA TGTGCCTGGACGACAGGGGTATCCTACGAGCAGTACTTC.

The chain employs TRBV5-4 and TRBJ2-7; 10 bases agree with TRBD1. Per the germline V gene, CDR1 is SGHNT and CDR2 is YYREEE (reference sequence). V gave up 4 bases and J gave up 6 bases; unmatched junction bases: 4. This CDR3 has 13 residues. CDR3 DNA: TGTGCCAGCAGCGCCGGGACAGGGGTCGAGCAGTACTTC. It is translated as CASSAGTGVEQYF. The whole variable domain, filled in from reference TRBV5-4 and TRBJ2-7, reads ETGVTQSPTHLIKTRGQQVTLRCSSQSGHNTVSWYQQALGQGPQFIFQYYREEENGRGNFPPRFSGLQFPNYSSELNVNALELDDSALYLCASSAGTGVEQYFGPGTRLTVT.

The chain joins TRBV2 to TRBJ1-4; D is ambiguous. The V end was cut by 2 bases, the J end by 4 bases, with 11 bases between. The length of the CDR3 is 15 residues. CDR1 SNHLY and CDR2 FYNNEI come from the germline V gene. CDR3 in DNA: TGTGCCAGCAGTGAACTAGGGCTGGGTAATGAAAAACTGTTTTTT. Its translation is CASSELGLGNEKLFF.

The chain uses TRBV6-5 and TRBJ2-1; perhaps TRBD2 as D (6 bases). With 5 bases removed from V and 9 bases from J, the gap between germline ends came to 8 bases. Germline lookup yields CDR1 MNHEY and CDR2 SVGAGI. CDR3 size: 11 residues. The CDR3 here is CASSNSGEQFF. The CDR3 DNA reads TGTGCCAGCAGTAATAGCGGTGAGCAGTTCTTC.

This clone has more than one count but fewer than ten. V and J are TRBV27 and TRBJ2-5; TRBD2 agrees at 14 bases. J lost 1 base, V lost 3 bases, and 7 bases had no gene match. CDR1 MNHEY and CDR2 SMNVEV come from the germline V gene (reference sequence). The CDR3 covers 18 residues. CDR3 amino acids: CASSLVGLAGGGQETQYF. CDR3 nucleotides: TGTGCCAGCAGTTTGGTTGGACTAGCGGGAGGAGGCCAAGAGACCCAGTACTTC.

In regard to this clone: One junction end disagrees with the germline gene, perhaps due to a read error. The chain has TRBV7-7 and TRBJ2-7; the match to TRBD2 covers 7 bases. This CDR3 region has 15 residues. From germline, CDR1 is SSHAT and CDR2 FNYEAQ (reference sequence). CDR3 amino acids: CASSLAASGAYEQYF. The CDR3 bases are TGTGCTAGCAGCTTAGCGGCTAGCGGTGCCTACGAGCAGTACTTC.

The V call is TRBV20-1, the J call TRBJ2-1; D remains unclear. Per germline, CDR1 DFQATT and CDR2 SNEGSKA (reference sequence). This CDR3 is 11 amino acids long. V lost 6 bases, J lost 6 bases, and 9 bases lay in between. CDR3: CSATLRNEQFF. In nucleotides, the CDR3 is TGCAGTGCCACGTTACGCAATGAGCAGTTCTTC.

This rearrangement joins TRBV10-3 to TRBJ2-7, with 9 bases fitting TRBD2. The CDR3 is made up of 15 amino acids. V shed 5 bases and J 2 bases; nucleotides not matched to a gene: 7. Germline CDR1 is ENHRY and CDR2 is SYGVKD. Here the CDR3 DNA reads TGTGCCATCAGTTCTAGTTTAGCGGGAGCCTACGAGCAGTACTTC. Amino acid sequence: CAISSSLAGAYEQYF.

The rearrangement uses TRBV29-1 and TRBJ1-6; D gene unclear. CDR1 is SQVTM and CDR2 is ANQGSEA in the germline V gene. V was pared by 5 bases and J by 10 bases, with 15 bases between. The CDR3 spans 13 residues. The CDR3 nucleotides are TGCAGCGTTTTACCGGGCCCTAGATCACCCCTCCACTTT. It yields the protein CSVLPGPRSPLHF. Complete variable domain (other parts from reference TRBV29-1 and TRBJ1-6): SAVISQKPSRDICQRGTSLTIQCQVDSQVTMMFWYRQQPGQSLTLIATANQGSEATYESGFVIDKFPISRPNLTFSTLTVSNMSPEDSSIYLCSVLPGPRSPLHFGNGTRLTVT.

The rearrangement links TRBV5-1 to TRBJ1-3, with D uncertain. Per germline, CDR1 SGHRS and CDR2 YFSETQ. The CDR3 sequence is 15 residues long. V was clipped by 0 bases and J by 1 base, with 8 bases between them. CDR3 in DNA: TGCGCCAGCAGCTTGGACCCGGGGTCTGGAAACACCATATATTTT. Its protein product is CASSLDPGSGNTIYF.

By share of the sample, this clone is medium-sized. The rearrangement uses TRBV6-4 and TRBJ2-2; D possibly corresponds to TRBD2 (6 bases). Germline lookup yields CDR1 MRHNA and CDR2 SNTAGT. This CDR3 is 14 amino acids long. The V end lost 4 bases, the J end lost 4 bases, and 10 bases lay between the germline ends. The CDR3 nucleotides read TGTGCCAGCAGTGCGGGAGTGAGCACCGGGGAGCTGTTTTTT. It translates to CASSAGVSTGELFF.

The chain uses TRBV19 and TRBJ2-5; 10 bases align to TRBD2. The V and J ends lost 7 bases and 4 bases, in that order; junction bases with no gene match: 18. CDR1 is LNHDA, CDR2 SQIVND, per germline (reference sequence). CDR3 length: 18 residues. The CDR3 reads CASTAGWASGSGGETQYF. The CDR3 region has the DNA TGTGCCAGTACCGCAGGGTGGGCTAGCGGGAGCGGCGGAGAGACCCAGTACTTC.

The V and J genes are TRBV28 and TRBJ2-6; unclear D gene. CDR1 and CDR2 (germline): MDHEN, SYDVKM. V was cut by 10 bases and J by 4 bases, with 11 bases left in between. The CDR3 spans 13 residues. The CDR3 is CAIVGSGANVLTF. The CDR3 DNA reads as TGTGCCATCGTCGGTTCGGGGGCCAACGTCCTGACTTTC.

The chain has TRBV6-1 and TRBJ1-5; the D is unclear. The CDR3 contains 15 residues. Germline V gene sequence: CDR1 MNHNS, CDR2 SASEGT. V dropped 6 bases and J dropped 7 bases, with 19 bases sitting between them. This chain's CDR3 is CASRTVSERRQPQHF. CDR3 DNA: TGTGCCAGCAGAACCGTATCGGAGAGGAGACAGCCCCAGCATTTT.

This clone is categorized as medium-sized. This chain connects TRBV7-2 to TRBJ2-1, with 8 nucleotides matching TRBD2. Germline CDR1 SGHTA, CDR2 FQGNSA. This CDR3 region has 13 residues. Trimming at V came to 5 bases and at J to 5 bases, leaving 2 bases not matched to a gene. The CDR3: CASSLGLDNEQFF. DNA for the CDR3: TGTGCCAGCAGCCTGGGACTAGACAATGAGCAGTTCTTC.